This TCR beta chain was captured in a study of cytomegalovirus exposure and HLA in healthy donors. On this clone: Its antigen remains unknown.

Study outcomes and limitations: Follow-up analysis later connected one missense variant in DCLRE1C with trimming of TCR beta V- and J-genes. There were some V segments, including TRBV6-2 and TRBV6-3, excluded as indistinguishable.

The ends lost 1 base at V and 5 bases at J; junction bases unmatched: 5. Germline V gene data show CDR1 as SQVTM and CDR2 as ANQGSEA. The CDR3 totals 14 residues. Primers: 60 Vbeta forward and 13 Jbeta reverse. Libraries were prepared by immunoSEQ multiplex PCR; TCRdb keeps only in-frame clonotypes and omits some of them. The repertoire holds 140,000 or so clones, with 74% as singletons. Source material: PBMCs. The chain carries TRBV29-1 and TRBJ2-7, with TRBD2 matching 10 bases. The TCR comes from a man aged 18 to 30 in good health and CMV-seropositive. CDR3: CSVEGSGGSDEQYF. CDR3 sequence (DNA): TGCAGCGTTGAAGGTAGCGGGGGGTCTGACGAGCAGTACTTC.